These 9 T cell receptor beta chains originate from one sample sequenced in a study of blood T cell repertoires in COVID-19. Assay: immunoSEQ multiplex PCR; the TCRdb copy retains only in-frame clones and omits some. The table lists approximately 64,000 clones, approximately 90% of them singletons, with about 9.4% in the top ten. The source material was PBMCs or T cells enriched from blood (not recorded which). These receptors all stem from a woman aged 40 to 55 who had recovered from COVID-19.

This clone showed up just once. The V and J genes are TRBV13 and TRBJ2-3; 13 bases align to TRBD2. The CDR3 is made up of 18 amino acids. The V segment lost 0 bases and the J segment 0 bases; nucleotides outside the gene matches: 3. CDR1 PRHDT and CDR2 FYEKMQ come from the germline V gene (reference sequence). The CDR3 DNA reads TGTGCCAGCAGCTTAGGGACTAGCGGGGGGCTTAGCACAGATACGCAGTATTTT. It specifies CASSLGTSGGLSTDTQYF.

The chain combines TRBV27 with TRBJ2-1, with 9 bases that match TRBD2. J gave up 2 bases and V 5 bases, and 13 bases lay outside the gene matches. The CDR3 runs 18 residues. Looked up from germline, CDR1 is MNHEY and CDR2 is SMNVEV (reference sequence). The CDR3 bases are TGTGCCAGCAGTCTTCGGGGTTTAGCGGGGGCCACCTACAATGAGCAGTTCTTC. This gives the protein CASSLRGLAGATYNEQFF.

This clone has at least ten counts. The chain joins TRBV11-2 to TRBJ2-1, with 11 bases that match TRBD2. Trimming took 5 bases from V and 4 from J; bases not matched to a gene: 4. The CDR3 loop spans 15 amino acids. Germline CDR1 SGHAT, CDR2 FQNNGV. The CDR3 DNA follows: TGTGCCAGCAGCCTTAGCGGGGGGGCTTACAATGAGCAGTTCTTC. Translating it yields CASSLSGGAYNEQFF.

The chain couples TRBV25-1 to TRBJ2-2; TRBD1 matches at 9 bases. Germline CDR1 and CDR2: MGHDK and SYGVNS. The V and J ends lost 8 bases and 5 bases, in that order; junction bases with no gene match: 12. The CDR3 has 16 residues. This CDR3 reads CASLRGGQGGTGELFF. The CDR3, as DNA: TGTGCCAGCCTTCGTGGGGGACAGGGCGGAACCGGGGAGCTGTTTTTT. Full variable domain (remainder filled in from reference TRBV25-1 and TRBJ2-2): EADIYQTPRYLVIGTGKKITLECSQTMGHDKMYWYQQDPGMELHLIHYSYGVNSTEKGDLSSESTVSRIRTEHFPLTLESARPSHTSQYLCASLRGGQGGTGELFFGEGSRLTVL.

Only a few counts were recorded for this clone. The V gene is TRBV5-5, the J gene TRBJ1-1; TRBD1 is a possible D gene (5 bases). The CDR3 covers 13 residues. CDR1 and CDR2 from the germline V gene are SGHKS and YYEKEE (reference sequence). Trimming shortened V by 3 bases and J by 5 bases, and 11 bases separated the two germline ends. The DNA for the CDR3 is TGTGCCAGCAGCTGGGGCCGGGAGACTGAAGCTTTCTTT. It translates to CASSWGRETEAFF.

The V and J genes are TRBV19 and TRBJ1-5, with D tentatively TRBD1 (6 bases). The CDR3 loop spans 16 amino acids. V lost 4 bases to trimming and J lost 0 bases, with 13 bases between them. The germline V gene encodes CDR1 LNHDA and CDR2 SQIVND (reference sequence). In nucleotides, the CDR3 is TGTGCCAGTAGTAACTTGACAGGATATAGCAATCAGCCCCAGCATTTT. It encodes CASSNLTGYSNQPQHF.

By its share, this clone is large. The chain recombines TRBV6-4 with TRBJ1-4, with D maybe TRBD1 (6 bases). V was shortened by 6 bases and J by 5 bases, with 10 bases between the two germline ends. This CDR3 spans 13 amino acids. CDR1 and CDR2 (germline): MRHNA, SNTAGT. The CDR3 coding sequence is TGTGCCAGCAGGGACAGCGAAAATGAAAAACTGTTTTTT. Translated: CASRDSENEKLFF.

V is TRBV27 and J is TRBJ1-4; D is possibly TRBD1 (5 bases). In germline, CDR1 is MNHEY, CDR2 SMNVEV (reference sequence). Trimming pared 6 bases from V and 3 bases from J, leaving 11 bases between. CDR3 length: 14 amino acids. The CDR3 DNA reads as TGTGCCAGCAGCCCGCAGGGCCCTAATGAAAAACTGTTTTTT. Its translation is CASSPQGPNEKLFF.

V is TRBV5-5 and J is TRBJ2-2; D is perhaps TRBD1 (5 bases). This CDR3 is built from 15 residues. Looked up from germline, CDR1 is SGHKS and CDR2 is YYEKEE (reference sequence). V was cut by 4 bases and J by 1 base, with 11 bases left in between. This chain's CDR3 is CASSIGARNTGELFF. Written as DNA, the CDR3 is TGTGCCAGCAGCATAGGGGCGCGGAACACCGGGGAGCTGTTTTTT.